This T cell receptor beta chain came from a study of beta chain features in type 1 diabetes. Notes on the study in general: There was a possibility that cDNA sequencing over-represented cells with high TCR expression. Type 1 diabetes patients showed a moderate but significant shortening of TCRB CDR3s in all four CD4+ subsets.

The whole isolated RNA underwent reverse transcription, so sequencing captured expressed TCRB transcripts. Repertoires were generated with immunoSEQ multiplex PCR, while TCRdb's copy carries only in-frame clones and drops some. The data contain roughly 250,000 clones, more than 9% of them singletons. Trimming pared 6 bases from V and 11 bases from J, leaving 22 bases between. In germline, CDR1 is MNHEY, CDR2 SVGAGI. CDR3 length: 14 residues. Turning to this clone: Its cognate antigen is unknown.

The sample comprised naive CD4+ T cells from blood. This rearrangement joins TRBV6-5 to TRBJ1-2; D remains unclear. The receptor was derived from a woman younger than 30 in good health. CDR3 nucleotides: TGTGCCAGCAGGACGACGGGAGCCGCTAGTACTTACACCTTC. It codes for CASRTTGAASTYTF.